The 10 T cell receptor beta chains in this list originate from one sample, sequenced in a study of blood T cell repertoires in COVID-19. The repertoire was sequenced with immunoSEQ multiplex PCR; TCRdb's copy has only in-frame clones and lacks some. The sample records 60,000 to 85,000 clones, 87% being singletons. The sequencing sample was made of peripheral blood. All receptors derive from a woman between 50 and 59 years old with COVID-19, enrolled during active disease.

This clone was observed once. V is TRBV20-1 and J is TRBJ1-1; the D gene is possibly TRBD1 (6 bases). Germline CDR1 DFQATT, CDR2 SNEGSKA (reference sequence). This CDR3 is built from 11 residues. The DNA for the CDR3 is TGCACCTCAAAGGGGGTGACTGAAGCTTTCTTT. It encodes CTSKGVTEAFF.

This clone was picked up a small number of times. Here the CDR3 DNA reads TGTGCCAGCAGCTACCATGGGACACCGCCCGACGAGCAGTACTTC. It specifies CASSYHGTPPDEQYF. V and J are TRBV5-4 and TRBJ2-7; TRBD1 is a possible D gene (6 bases). The V end lost 3 bases, the J end lost 5 bases, and 18 bases lay between the germline ends. CDR1 and CDR2 from the germline V gene are SGHNT and YYREEE (reference sequence). CDR3 length: 15 amino acids.

The gene calls are TRBV30 and TRBJ1-1, with D perhaps matching TRBD1 (5 bases). From germline, CDR1 is GTSNPN and CDR2 SVGIG (reference sequence). The V end lost 2 bases, the J end lost 3 bases, and 10 bases lay between the germline ends. The CDR3 extends over 13 amino acids. The CDR3, as DNA: TGTGCCTGGAGTTCTGACAGTTACACTGAAGCTTTCTTT. Its protein is CAWSSDSYTEAFF.

The genes are TRBV4-1 and TRBJ1-2; no definite D call. The CDR3 covers 15 residues. Germline V gene lookup returns CDR1 MGHRA and CDR2 YSYEKL. Trimming pared 1 base from V and 5 bases from J, leaving 14 bases between. The CDR3 DNA is TGCGCCAGCAGCCAAGGCGAGGGCAACGCGTATGGCTACACCTTC. It translates to CASSQGEGNAYGYTF.

The chain couples TRBV19 to TRBJ1-2; D is perhaps TRBD1 (6 bases). The CDR3 length is 13 residues. Trimming removed 7 bases at V and 6 bases at J, with 15 bases between. Germline lookup yields CDR1 LNHDA and CDR2 SQIVND (reference sequence). The CDR3 bases are TGTGCCAGTACCTTTGGACAGCCCGATGGCTACACCTTC. Translation: CASTFGQPDGYTF.

This clone was observed a handful of times. The CDR3 region is CASSRDRVYEQYF. DNA for the CDR3: TGTGCCAGCTCACGGGACAGGGTCTACGAGCAGTACTTC. This sequence joins TRBV18 and TRBJ2-7; the match to TRBD1 covers 9 bases. The CDR3 covers 13 residues. Germline-derived CDR1 and CDR2 are KGHSH and LQKENI. The V gene end was trimmed by 4 bases and the J gene end by 3 bases; junction bases not matched to a gene: 1.

V and J are TRBV12-3 or TRBV12-4 and TRBJ2-1; D not certain. This CDR3 is 13 amino acids long. Trimming left V 5 bases short and J 8 bases short, with 13 bases between. The CDR3 sequence: CASSPDWRHEQFF. For the CDR3, the DNA is TGTGCCAGCAGTCCCGACTGGCGCCATGAGCAGTTCTTC.

The gene calls are TRBV28 and TRBJ1-2; D gene unclear. The CDR3 is 12 residues long. Germline V gene sequence: CDR1 MDHEN, CDR2 SYDVKM. V lost 3 bases, J lost 5 bases, and 7 bases lay in between. CDR3: CASSFRSYGYTF. As DNA, the CDR3 is TGTGCCAGCAGTTTTCGGAGTTATGGCTACACCTTC.

V is TRBV6-6 and J is TRBJ1-3; D perhaps matches TRBD1 (5 bases). Per the germline V gene, CDR1 is MNHNY and CDR2 is SVGAGI (reference sequence). Trimming cost V 6 bases and J 0 bases, with 9 bases left between them. This CDR3 is built from 14 residues. The CDR3 region is CASSRTFSGNTIYF. The CDR3 nucleotides read TGTGCCAGCAGCAGGACATTCTCTGGAAACACCATATATTTT.

This rearrangement joins TRBV3-1 (or the pseudogene TRBV3-2) to TRBJ1-2, with a tentative D call TRBD1 (6 bases). Germline CDR1 reads LGHDT; CDR2 reads YNNKEL (reference sequence). CDR3 length: 14 amino acids. Trimming left V 3 bases short and J 2 bases short, with 10 bases between. CDR3 in amino acids: CASSHGGMNYGYTF. The CDR3 bases are TGTGCCAGCAGCCATGGGGGCATGAACTATGGCTACACCTTC.